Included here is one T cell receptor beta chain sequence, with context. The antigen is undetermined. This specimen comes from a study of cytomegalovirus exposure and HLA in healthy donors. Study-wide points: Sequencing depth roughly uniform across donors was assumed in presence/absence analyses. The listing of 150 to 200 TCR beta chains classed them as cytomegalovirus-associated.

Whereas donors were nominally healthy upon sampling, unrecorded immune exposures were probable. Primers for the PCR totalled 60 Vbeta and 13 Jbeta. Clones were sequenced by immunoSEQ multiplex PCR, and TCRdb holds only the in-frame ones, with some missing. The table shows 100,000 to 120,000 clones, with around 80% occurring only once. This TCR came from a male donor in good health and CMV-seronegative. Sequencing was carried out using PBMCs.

CDR3 loop: CASSLPSGLTTAYEQYF. CDR3 coding DNA: TGTGCCAGCAGCTTGCCCTCAGGACTGACTACCGCCTACGAGCAGTACTTC. The chain recombines TRBV7-9 with TRBJ2-7; tentative D call: TRBD2 (5 bases). Germline values: CDR1 SEHNR, CDR2 FQNEAQ (reference sequence). The length of the CDR3 is 17 residues. Trimming pared 3 bases from V and 2 bases from J, leaving 20 bases between.